Below, 26 T cell receptor beta chains from the same sample are listed, as sequenced in a study of T cell clonality in common variable immunodeficiency. The assay was immunoSEQ multiplex PCR, and TCRdb's table has in-frame clones only and misses some. The sample contains approximately 52,000 clones, none of them singletons. The sequencing sample was made of peripheral blood mononuclear cells. The receptors were sampled from a person aged 18 to 70 in good health.

This clone was seen ten or more times. The read ends 3 residues early relative to the CDR3; the germline J gene fills the gap. This sequence joins TRBV14 and TRBJ2-4, with 10 bases aligning to TRBD1. CDR3 length equals 17 residues. The trim removed 1 base at V and 9 bases at J, leaving 12 bases unmatched. Germline-derived CDR1 and CDR2 are SGHDN and FVKESK. CDR3 amino acids: CASSQGTGGLLNSIQYF. Incomplete CDR3 DNA: TGTGCCAGCAGCCAAGGGACAGGGGGACTTTTGAATTCCATT.

This clone has a handful of counts. From the germline J gene comes the end of the CDR3, since the read stops 3 residues before it. V usage is TRBV29-1 and J usage is TRBJ1-4; TRBD1 agrees at 7 bases. Germline V gene sequence: CDR1 SQVTM, CDR2 ANQGSEA. This CDR3 spans 15 amino acids. V gave up 5 bases and J gave up 1 base; unmatched junction bases: 7. The CDR3 loop is CSVLANRGTNEKLFF. Incomplete CDR3 DNA: TGCAGCGTTCTCGCTAACAGGGGAACTAATGAAAAA.

Regarding this clone: The CDR3 end lies 3 residues beyond the end of the read and is filled in from the germline J gene. The V and J genes are TRBV5-1 and TRBJ1-4; perhaps TRBD1 as D (6 bases). The CDR3 consists of 13 residues. From germline, CDR1 is SGHRS and CDR2 YFSETQ. Trimming took 2 bases from V and 8 from J, leaving 10 bases between them. The DNA read from the CDR3 is TGCGCCAGCAGCTTCCCAGGGGAGGAAAAA. It specifies CASSFPGEEK. The entire CDR3 is CASSFPGEEKLFF.

This clone was found a few times. Coverage ceases 3 residues before the CDR3 finishes, and the germline J gene fills in the end. This chain connects TRBV19 to TRBJ2-1; 9 bases are a match to TRBD2. Trimming took 1 base from V and 0 from J; bases not matched to a gene: 4. This CDR3 contains 17 residues. Germline V lookup: CDR1 LNHDA, CDR2 SQIVND (reference sequence). The CDR3 loop is CASSIVLAGISYNEQFF. The part of the CDR3 DNA that was read is TGTGCCAGTAGTATAGTCCTAGCGGGAATCTCCTACAATGAG.

This clone has a count of ten or more. The read ends 3 residues shy of where the CDR3 ends; the end is completed using the germline J gene. The chain combines TRBV7-2 with TRBJ2-7; 7 bases are shared with TRBD1. In germline, CDR1 is SGHTA, CDR2 FQGNSA. Trimming at V came to 5 bases and at J to 1 base, leaving 5 bases not matched to a gene. This CDR3 comprises 14 residues. CDR3 bases read: TGTGCCAGCAGCCACGAGACAGGGTCCTACGAG. This encodes CASSHETGSYE. In full, the CDR3 is CASSHETGSYEQYF.

This clone was seen many times. The DNA ends 3 residues before the CDR3 does, and the rest of the CDR3 is filled in from the germline J gene. The chain carries TRBV5-4 and TRBJ1-1, with TRBD1 matching 7 bases. The J segment lost 1 base and the V segment lost 4 bases, leaving 7 bases of the junction unmatched. This CDR3 has 15 residues. CDR1 and CDR2 (germline): SGHNT, YYREEE (reference sequence). Incomplete CDR3 DNA: TGTGCCAGCAGCCAGCCGGGACAGAAGAACACTGAA. Translating gives CASSQPGQKNTE. The complete CDR3 reads CASSQPGQKNTEAFF.

CDR3: CASSLLADSSYNDYTF. The DNA read from the CDR3 is TGTGCCAGCAGCTTATTAGCCGATAGCTCCTACAATGAC. The chain is built from TRBV7-3 and TRBJ1-2; D is unclear. The CDR3 extends 3 residues past the end of the read, so its final part is completed from the germline J gene. The CDR3 sequence is 16 residues long. Looked up from germline, CDR1 is SGHTA and CDR2 is FQGTGA.

This clone was observed at least ten times. The CDR3 end falls 3 residues outside the read, so it is completed with the germline J gene. The chain links TRBV30 to TRBJ1-4; TRBD1 matches 7 bases. The CDR3 covers 16 residues. V shed 3 bases, J shed 3 bases, and the junction held 10 bases outside the gene matches. The germline V gene has CDR1 GTSNPN and CDR2 SVGIG (reference sequence). This CDR3 reads CAWRRRGRGPNEKLFF. Partial CDR3 DNA: TGTGCCTGGAGACGGAGGGGGCGGGGACCTAATGAAAAA.

This clone was observed a few times. The observed sequence ends 3 residues before the CDR3 terminus, with the missing tail filled in from the germline J gene. V is TRBV19 and J is TRBJ1-1; 10 bases align to TRBD1. J was trimmed by 4 bases and V by 4 bases; bases with no gene match: 9. CDR1 is LNHDA, CDR2 SQIVND, per germline (reference sequence). This CDR3 has 16 residues. CDR3 DNA (partial): TGTGCCAGTAGTACAAGACAGGGGGCGTTTGGCACTGAA. Its translation: CASSTRQGAFGTE. The full CDR3 sequence reads CASSTRQGAFGTEAFF.

This clone was detected only a few times. CDR3 amino acids: CASRTMGGAQGEQYF. Partial CDR3 DNA: TGTGCCAGTAGGACCATGGGGGGGGCTCAAGGCGAG. This chain uses TRBV19 with TRBJ2-7; D possibly corresponds to TRBD2 (7 bases). The read terminates 3 residues ahead of where the CDR3 ends, so the germline J gene completes it. Germline V gene lookup returns CDR1 LNHDA and CDR2 SQIVND (reference sequence). The CDR3 length is 15 residues. With 6 bases removed from V and 6 bases from J, the gap between germline ends came to 21 bases. The full variable domain, in which reference TRBV19 and TRBJ2-7 provide the parts outside the CDR3, is DGGITQSPKYLFRKEGQNVTLSCEQNLNHDAMYWYRQDPGQGLRLIYYSQIVNDFQKGDIAEGYSVSREKKESFPLTVTSAQKNPTAFYLCASRTMGGAQGEQYFGPGTRLTVT.

In its sample, this clone was seen many times. The CDR3 is cut off 3 residues early in the read; its end comes from the germline J gene. V gene TRBV5-1 combines with J gene TRBJ2-1; 7 nucleotides match TRBD2. The germline gives CDR1 SGHRS, CDR2 YFSETQ. Trimming cost V 1 base and J 6 bases; bases outside gene matches: 4. CDR3 size: 14 residues. CDR3 in amino acids: CASSLSTSVNEQFF. The part of the CDR3 DNA that was read is TGCGCCAGCAGCTTGTCAACTAGCGTCAATGAG.

This clone was picked up many times. The CDR3 extends 3 residues past the end of the read, so its final part is completed from the germline J gene. J is TRBJ2-1 and V is TRBV19; 7 bases align to TRBD2. The V gene end was trimmed by 0 bases and the J gene end by 5 bases; junction bases not matched to a gene: 7. Germline V gives CDR1 LNHDA, CDR2 SQIVND (reference sequence). The CDR3 covers 16 residues. The CDR3: CASSIDSGLGNNEQFF. The sequenced part of the CDR3 DNA is TGTGCCAGTAGTATAGACTCAGGACTAGGGAACAATGAG.

This clone was recorded at least ten times. The read stops 3 residues short of the end of the CDR3; the missing end is completed from the germline J gene. V gene TRBV19 combines with J gene TRBJ2-7; 9 nucleotides agree with TRBD1. CDR1 and CDR2 from the germline V gene are LNHDA and SQIVND (reference sequence). CDR3 length: 14 amino acids. Trimming cost V 6 bases and J 2 bases; bases outside gene matches: 5. Partial CDR3 DNA: TGTGCCAGTAGAGGGGACAGGGAACCCTACGAG. Protein sequence: CASRGDREPYE. The full CDR3 protein reads CASRGDREPYEQYF.

This clone was observed a few times. The CDR3 goes on 3 residues after the read ends, and that part is filled in from the germline J gene. The chain is built from TRBV5-6 and TRBJ2-3, with 8 nucleotides matching TRBD1. The CDR3 runs to 13 residues. Germline V gene data show CDR1 as SGHDT and CDR2 as YYEEEE. The covered CDR3 bases are TGTGCCAGCAGCAGGGGACAGGCGAGGGCG. It yields the protein CASSRGQARA. The full-length CDR3 reads as CASSRGQARAQYF.

There are many counts of this clone. The CDR3 extends 3 residues past the end of the read, so its final part is completed from the germline J gene. This chain joins TRBV18 and TRBJ2-1; D is unclear. The V end lost 6 bases, the J end lost 0 bases, and 15 bases lay between the germline ends. Germline values: CDR1 KGHSH, CDR2 LQKENI. The CDR3 runs to 16 residues. The DNA read from the CDR3 is TGTGCCAGCTCCCCTTATGGTAGCTCCTCCTACAATGAG. Translating it yields CASSPYGSSSYNE. The CDR3 in full is CASSPYGSSSYNEQFF.

With respect to this clone: The read gets to within 3 residues of the CDR3 end, and the germline J gene fills in the rest. The chain is built from TRBV2 and TRBJ1-1, with D maybe TRBD1 (5 bases). Germline values: CDR1 SNHLY, CDR2 FYNNEI. The V end was cut by 0 bases, the J end by 4 bases, with 9 bases between. The length of the CDR3 is 14 residues. The sequenced CDR3 bases are TGTGCCAGCAGTGAAGCGCGGGGGGGCACTGAA. This encodes CASSEARGGTE. The complete CDR3 sequence is CASSEARGGTEAFF.

This clone has ten or more counts. The read terminates 3 residues before the CDR3 end, so the remaining end is supplied by the germline J gene. V usage is TRBV2 and J usage is TRBJ2-3; D call uncertain. Trimming stripped 10 bases from V and 2 bases from J, with 16 bases between. The germline CDR1 and CDR2 sequences are SNHLY and FYNNEI. This CDR3 region has 14 residues. This CDR3 reads CATRRSTDTDTQYF. CDR3 bases read: TGTGCCACGAGGCGGTCCACCGACACAGATACG.

There are many counts of this clone. The read finishes 3 residues shy of the CDR3 end, and the germline J gene is used to complete it. The chain has TRBV5-1 and TRBJ2-2, with 7 bases lining up with TRBD2. CDR1 SGHRS and CDR2 YFSETQ come from the germline V gene. V lost 7 bases, J lost 4 bases, and 7 bases stayed unmatched. The CDR3 covers 14 residues. CDR3 DNA, as far as it was read: TGCGCCAGCGCACGCGGGAGTGTCACCGGGGAG. Protein: CASARGSVTGE. The full CDR3 reads CASARGSVTGELFF.

This clone was detected many times. The read terminates 3 residues ahead of where the CDR3 ends, so the germline J gene completes it. The V gene is TRBV2, the J gene TRBJ2-7, with 8 bases fitting TRBD2. This CDR3 has 16 residues. Germline CDR1 and CDR2: SNHLY and FYNNEI. Trimming cost V 2 bases and J 4 bases; bases outside gene matches: 10. The CDR3 is CASSEIGRGGDYEQYF. The sequenced CDR3 bases are TGTGCCAGCAGTGAAATTGGTCGGGGGGGAGATTACGAG.

In this sample, this clone turned up many times. The CDR3 goes on 3 residues after the read ends, and that part is filled in from the germline J gene. The chain has TRBV4-1 and TRBJ2-7; 7 bases match TRBD1. The CDR3 has 15 amino acids. Trimming cost V 6 bases and J 0 bases; bases outside gene matches: 8. CDR1 and CDR2 (germline): MGHRA, YSYEKL. Partial CDR3 DNA: TGCGCCAGCAGTCACCGACAGGGACCCTCCTACGAG. The encoded protein is CASSHRQGPSYE. The whole CDR3 sequence is CASSHRQGPSYEQYF.

Turning to this clone: This clone may be a read error of a much larger clone one base away. The DNA ends 3 residues before the CDR3 does, and the rest of the CDR3 is filled in from the germline J gene. The V and J genes are TRBV30 and TRBJ1-4; TRBD1 matches 10 bases. From germline, CDR1 is GTSNPN and CDR2 SVGIG (reference sequence). This CDR3 comprises 15 residues. The covered CDR3 bases are TGTGCCTGGAGTGTAGGACAGGGGGGGAATTCACCA. Amino acid sequence: CAWSVGQGGNSP. The entire CDR3 protein reads CAWSVGQGGNSPLFF.

A remark on this clone: The read finishes 3 residues shy of the CDR3 end, and the germline J gene is used to complete it. This rearrangement joins TRBV6-1 to TRBJ1-2; the match to TRBD1 covers 7 bases. The CDR3 is 15 residues long. In germline, CDR1 is MNHNS, CDR2 SASEGT. The ends lost 0 bases at V and 4 bases at J; junction bases unmatched: 5. The part of the CDR3 DNA that was read is TGTGCCAGCAGTGAAGCAGGCAGGGGGAGCTATGGC. It encodes CASSEAGRGSYG. The full CDR3 protein is CASSEAGRGSYGYTF.

Concerning this clone: Possible read error: a much larger clone is one base away. The CDR3 is cut off 3 residues early in the read; its end comes from the germline J gene. Other DNA variants within this sample encode the same CDR3. This chain connects TRBV30 to TRBJ2-7; TRBD2 matches at 8 bases. CDR3 length equals 15 residues. The germline V gene encodes CDR1 GTSNPN and CDR2 SVGIG (reference sequence). The sequenced part of the CDR3 DNA is TGTGCTTGGCGGAACGGGGGGGAGGTACCCTACGAG. Protein sequence: CAWRNGGEVPYE. The entire CDR3 sequence reads CAWRNGGEVPYEQYF.

This clone has at least ten counts. The read halts 3 residues ahead of the CDR3 end, with the missing end drawn from the germline J gene. This chain joins TRBV5-1 and TRBJ2-5; no clear D. V lost 5 bases to trimming and J lost 2 bases, with 10 bases between them. The CDR3 runs 13 residues. Germline loops: CDR1 SGHRS, CDR2 YFSETQ. The CDR3 loop is CASRSGVQETQYF. The CDR3 DNA, read in part, is TGCGCCAGCAGATCAGGAGTTCAAGAGACC.

Incomplete CDR3 DNA: TGTGCCAGTAGGCTACAGGGAGCATCTTACCCTAGCAATCAGCCC. Translation gives CASRLQGASYPSNQP. The whole CDR3 sequence is CASRLQGASYPSNQPQHF. The chain uses TRBV19 and TRBJ1-5; D is perhaps TRBD1 (6 bases). Read sequence stops 3 residues before the CDR3 end, and the germline J gene provides the missing end. Germline assignment: CDR1 LNHDA and CDR2 SQIVND (reference sequence). The CDR3 loop spans 18 amino acids. V was shortened by 6 bases and J by 0 bases, with 21 bases between the two germline ends.

This clone has a handful of counts. The read gets to within 3 residues of the CDR3 end, and the germline J gene fills in the rest. The chain links TRBV20-1 to TRBJ2-3, with TRBD1 identical over 8 bases. This CDR3 spans 14 amino acids. Unmatched junction bases numbered 8, after V lost 4 bases and J lost 5 bases. Germline-derived CDR1 and CDR2 are DFQATT and SNEGSKA (reference sequence). The CDR3 reads CSANRRGLGDTQYF. CDR3 DNA, as far as it was read: TGCAGTGCTAACCGCAGGGGGCTTGGAGATACG.